The present T cell receptor (beta chain) was sequenced within a study of OX40 agonist ivuxolimab in advanced cancers. With regard to the full study: The costimulatory receptor OX40 (CD134) was targeted by ivuxolimab, a fully human IgG2 agonistic monoclonal antibody. Among the 52 dose-escalation patients, about 19 had hepatocellular carcinoma, 15 or so melanoma, 9 renal cell carcinoma and 9 head and neck cancer. Prior anti-PD-1, anti-PD-L1 or anti-CTLA-4 therapy was permitted, and checkpoint inhibitors had been received by about 37% of dose-escalation patients. Intravenous ivuxolimab was administered to patients every 2 weeks at six dose levels: 0.01, 0.1, 0.3, 1.5, 3 and 10 mg/kg. Peripheral TCRbeta sequencing aimed to test whether ivuxolimab altered TCR sequence diversity and caused clonal T-cell expansion. In the dose-escalation cohort, approximately 83% of patients were male, and the mean age was roughly 56 years with a range of roughly 20 to 85. The monotherapy dose-escalation portion (N ≈ 50 patients) of the phase I ivuxolimab trial is reported in the paper. Partial responses occurred in three dose-escalation patients: two with cutaneous melanoma and one with hepatocellular carcinoma. On the study overall, not on this receptor specifically: Antigen specificity was not determined for the clonally expanded peripheral T cells. After ivuxolimab, CD8+ T cells had more expanded clones than CD4+ T cells on average. Low levels of normalized T-cell clonal expansion were also seen in some patients who did not respond. At doses of 0.1 to 3.0 mg/kg, clonal expansion of both CD4+ and CD8+ T cells in blood was seen between baseline and week 6. Partial responders in the 0.1-3.0 mg/kg groups had among the lowest normalized peripheral clonal expansion, especially among CD8+ T cells.

CDR1 is given as MGHRA and CDR2 as YSYEKL, both from the germline V gene. V is shortened by 1 base, J by 0 bases, and the region joining them spans 10 bases. Taken from cysteine to phenylalanine, the CDR3 has 16 residues. Only the CDR3 portion is preserved as DNA: 48 bases, with reading frame beginning at the first base. Genomic DNA was isolated from the sorted cells so that the TCRbeta CDR3 region could be sequenced. The immunoSEQ Assay was used to sequence the TCRbeta CDR3 regions. TCRdb limited this immuneACCESS table to in-frame rearrangements with V and J called. A share of clones is missing; checked studies link under half to unresolved V genes, and the rest is unexplained. In this sample the table shows around 69,000 clones, 75% to 90% of which occur a single time. The leading ten clones occupy roughly 6.5% of the sample. A remark on this clone: Its antigen target is currently unknown. Per-base qualities were not stored, and no clone one base away is much larger.

Patients with autoimmune disease history or receiving systemic immunosuppression were excluded from the trial. Peripheral blood for TCR sequencing was collected from all dose cohorts at baseline, on cycle 4 day 1, and on cycle 7 day 1. The samples were taken from a phase I, first-in-human, multicenter, open-label dose-escalation trial of ivuxolimab. The trial enrolled adults with locally advanced or metastatic head and neck squamous cell, hepatocellular, melanoma or renal cell carcinoma. CD4+ and CD8+ T cells were sorted separately from peripheral blood before TCR sequencing. The sequenced sample was CD4+ or CD8+ T cells sorted from blood, obtained in a trial of the OX40 agonist ivuxolimab. The rearranged segments are TRBV4-1 and TRBJ1-5; the D gene is not confidently resolved. This sequence was found in an adult with an advanced solid tumor such as melanoma, head and neck, liver or kidney cancer. The encoded CDR3 is CASSQGRLISNQPQHF. The DNA sequence reads TGCGCCAGCAGCCAAGGCAGGCTGATTAGCAATCAGCCCCAGCATTTT.